This is a list of T cell receptor beta chains from one sample in a study of shared clonotypes between healthy human individuals. The repertoire was sequenced with immunoSEQ multiplex PCR; TCRdb's copy has only in-frame clones and lacks some. The data show 300,000 to 400,000 clones, around 90% seen once. The material sequenced was memory CD8+ T cells sorted from blood. All receptors come from a man younger than 30 in good health. The CDR3 runs from the conserved cysteine through the conserved F or W. The D gene is left open where the match is weak. The size of a clone is reported for some rows only, either as once, few or many, or as a class for expanded clones.

V gene: TRBV2; J gene: TRBJ2-7; clone size: .; D gene: .; CDR3 DNA: TGTGCCAGCAGTGATAAACGAGACTACGAGCAGTACTTC; CDR3 protein: CASSDKRDYEQYF
V gene: TRBV9; J gene: TRBJ2-7; clone size: .; D gene: TRBD2; CDR3 DNA: TGTGCCAGCAGCGTAGGAGCAAGCGGGAGCTCCTACGAGCAGTACTTC; CDR3 protein: CASSVGASGSSYEQYF
V gene: TRBV19; J gene: TRBJ1-1; clone size: .; D gene: .; CDR3 DNA: TGTGCCAGTAGTATAGACGGGGGGGCCGTCACTGAAGCTTTCTTT; CDR3 protein: CASSIDGGAVTEAFF
V gene: TRBV5-4; J gene: TRBJ2-1; clone size: .; D gene: TRBD2; CDR3 DNA: TGTGCCAGCATCAGGACTAGCGGGAGTAGCGATGAGCAGTTCTTC; CDR3 protein: CASIRTSGSSDEQFF
V gene: TRBV27; J gene: TRBJ2-7; clone size: .; D gene: TRBD1; CDR3 DNA: TGTGCCAGCAGTTCCTTGACAGGGACAGTGTACGAGCAGTACTTC; CDR3 protein: CASSSLTGTVYEQYF
V gene: TRBV11-2; J gene: TRBJ2-5; clone size: .; D gene: .; CDR3 DNA: TGTGCCAGCAGCTTAGGTACAGGGTCCTACGAGACCCAGTACTTC; CDR3 protein: CASSLGTGSYETQYF
V gene: TRBV27; J gene: TRBJ2-3; clone size: .; D gene: .; CDR3 DNA: TGTGCCAGCAGTCAACTCGGGGTTAGTAGCACAGATACGCAGTATTTT; CDR3 protein: CASSQLGVSSTDTQYF
V gene: TRBV6-5; J gene: TRBJ1-2; clone size: .; D gene: .; CDR3 DNA: TGTGCCAGCAGTTCTTGGGACACTAACTATGGCTACACCTTC; CDR3 protein: CASSSWDTNYGYTF
V gene: TRBV6-1; J gene: TRBJ1-3; clone size: .; D gene: .; CDR3 DNA: TGTGCCAGCAGGCCGGAAGGGTTTGGAAACACCATATATTTT; CDR3 protein: CASRPEGFGNTIYF
V gene: TRBV6-1; J gene: TRBJ2-6; clone size: .; D gene: .; CDR3 DNA: TGTGCCAGCAGTGAATACGGGCACAGTTGGCCTGGGGCCAACGTCCTGACTTTC; CDR3 protein: CASSEYGHSWPGANVLTF
V gene: TRBV4-3; J gene: TRBJ1-5; clone size: .; D gene: .; CDR3 DNA: TGCGCCAGCAGCCAAGGGCAGGGCAATCAGCCCCAGCATTTT; CDR3 protein: CASSQGQGNQPQHF
V gene: TRBV5-6; J gene: TRBJ2-5; clone size: .; D gene: TRBD2; CDR3 DNA: TGTGCCAGCAGTCCCGGGACTAGCGGGCTTTACCAAGAGACCCAGTACTTC; CDR3 protein: CASSPGTSGLYQETQYF
V gene: TRBV6-1; J gene: TRBJ1-1; clone size: .; D gene: TRBD1; CDR3 DNA: TGTGCCAGCAGCGGGGACAGGGAGGCTTTCTTT; CDR3 protein: CASSGDREAFF
V gene: TRBV7-9; J gene: TRBJ1-2; clone size: .; D gene: .; CDR3 DNA: TGTGCCAGCAGCCATCCAGGGTTGGATGGCTACACCTTC; CDR3 protein: CASSHPGLDGYTF
V gene: TRBV19; J gene: TRBJ1-5; clone size: .; D gene: .; CDR3 DNA: TGTGCCAGTAGTATAATGGGGGGCGTTGAGCCCCAGCATTTT; CDR3 protein: CASSIMGGVEPQHF
V gene: TRBV7-6; J gene: TRBJ2-1; clone size: .; D gene: .; CDR3 DNA: TGTGCCAGCAGCTTTTCTCCTCTCAATGAGCAGTTCTTC; CDR3 protein: CASSFSPLNEQFF
V gene: TRBV7-9; J gene: TRBJ2-1; clone size: .; D gene: .; CDR3 DNA: TGTGCCAGCAGCCCCGGTGGGCCTGTTTTAGTCTACAATGAGCAGTTCTTC; CDR3 protein: CASSPGGPVLVYNEQFF
V gene: TRBV7-9; J gene: TRBJ1-5; clone size: .; D gene: .; CDR3 DNA: TGTGCCAGCAGCCTGGGACCCGCTCAGCCCCAGCATTTT; CDR3 protein: CASSLGPAQPQHF
V gene: TRBV27; J gene: TRBJ2-1; clone size: .; D gene: TRBD2; CDR3 DNA: TGTGCCAGCAGTTCTCCTGTGACTAGCGGGAGAATGAATGAGCAGTTCTTC; CDR3 protein: CASSSPVTSGRMNEQFF
V gene: TRBV5-6; J gene: TRBJ2-5; clone size: once; D gene: .; CDR3 DNA: TGTGCCAGCTTGCGGGCATCTTTCGGGGTGGAGACCCAGTACTTC; CDR3 protein: CASLRASFGVETQYF
V gene: TRBV7-9; J gene: TRBJ1-2; clone size: .; D gene: .; CDR3 DNA: TGTGCCAGCAGTTGGGTCGGGGGAATAAATGGCTACACCTTC; CDR3 protein: CASSWVGGINGYTF
V gene: TRBV5-6; J gene: TRBJ2-7; clone size: .; D gene: TRBD1; CDR3 DNA: TGTGCCAGCAGCCCAGGACAGGGAGGTTACGAGCAGTACTTC; CDR3 protein: CASSPGQGGYEQYF
V gene: TRBV11-1; J gene: TRBJ2-1; clone size: .; D gene: TRBD1; CDR3 DNA: TGTGCCAGCAGCTTATGGGACAGGGGCTCGTTCTACAATGAGCAGTTCTTC; CDR3 protein: CASSLWDRGSFYNEQFF
V gene: TRBV25-1; J gene: TRBJ1-4; clone size: few; D gene: .; CDR3 DNA: TGTGCCAGCAGTGGGTTGGGATATGGTGAAAAACTGTTTTTT; CDR3 protein: CASSGLGYGEKLFF
V gene: TRBV5-4; J gene: TRBJ2-1; clone size: .; D gene: TRBD2; CDR3 DNA: TGTGCCAGCAGCTCCGGGACTAGCTTCTACAATGAGCAGTTCTTC; CDR3 protein: CASSSGTSFYNEQFF
V gene: TRBV2; J gene: TRBJ2-1; clone size: .; D gene: TRBD2; CDR3 DNA: TGTGCCAGCAGCCCGCTAGCGGAGGGCTACAATGAGCAGTTCTTC; CDR3 protein: CASSPLAEGYNEQFF
V gene: TRBV27; J gene: TRBJ1-5; clone size: once; D gene: .; CDR3 DNA: TGTGCCAGCAGTTTCAGGTATAGCAATCAGCCCCAGCATTTT; CDR3 protein: CASSFRYSNQPQHF
V gene: TRBV19; J gene: TRBJ2-2; clone size: .; D gene: .; CDR3 DNA: TGTGCCAGTAGTATCGGAGGGAGCACCGGGGAGCTGTTTTTT; CDR3 protein: CASSIGGSTGELFF
V gene: TRBV30; J gene: TRBJ2-1; clone size: .; D gene: TRBD1; CDR3 DNA: TGTGCCTGGAGGGGACAGGACAATGAGCAGTTCTTC; CDR3 protein: CAWRGQDNEQFF
V gene: TRBV18; J gene: TRBJ2-1; clone size: .; D gene: .; CDR3 DNA: TGTGCCAGCTCACCACCAGGCCACTCCTACAATGAGCAGTTCTTC; CDR3 protein: CASSPPGHSYNEQFF
V gene: TRBV10-3; J gene: TRBJ2-2; clone size: .; D gene: TRBD2; CDR3 DNA: TGTGCCATCAGTGCCTATAGTAGCGGGAGCGGTACCGGGGAGCTGTTTTTT; CDR3 protein: CAISAYSSGSGTGELFF